These T cell receptor beta chains were read from a single sample in a study of CD8+ T cells in alopecia areata. Only in-frame clones appear in the TCRdb table, and some are missing; sequencing was by immunoSEQ multiplex PCR. Here the sample spans 200,000 to 250,000 clones, approximately 45% being singletons. The sequencing here drew on CD4+ T cells sorted from blood, taken between weeks 36 and 40, from a patient treated with tofacitinib. The receptor set was obtained from a human donor with alopecia areata. The CDR3 runs from the conserved cysteine through the conserved F or W. The D gene is left open where the match is weak. Clone sizes are given selectively: once, few, many, or a class where the clone is expanded.

CDR3 | DNA | J | size | length | D | V
CASTLVAPETGQFF | TGCGCCAGCACCCTCGTGGCCCCGGAGACAGGGCAGTTCTTC | TRBJ2-1 | few | 14 | NA | TRBV5-1
CAISGGLNTGELFF | TGTGCCATCAGTGGGGGACTAAACACCGGGGAGCTGTTTTTT | TRBJ2-2 | few | 14 | TRBD2 | TRBV10-3
CASRLDGRDTQYF | TGTGCCAGCCGTCTAGATGGTAGAGATACGCAGTATTTT | TRBJ2-3 | NA | 13 | NA | TRBV27
CATSLASEQFF | TGTGCCACCTCCCTAGCGAGTGAGCAGTTCTTC | TRBJ2-1 | few | 11 | NA | TRBV2
CASSNPGLAPEQFF | TGTGCCAGCAGCAATCCGGGACTAGCTCCTGAGCAGTTCTTC | TRBJ2-1 | few | 14 | TRBD2 | TRBV2
CSAKTGTSGANVLTF | TGCAGCGCCAAGACAGGCACCTCTGGGGCCAACGTCCTGACTTTC | TRBJ2-6 | NA | 15 | NA | TRBV29-1
CASSRDRLGIQYF | TGTGCCAGCAGCCGGGACAGGTTGGGCATTCAGTACTTC | TRBJ2-4 | NA | 13 | TRBD1 | TRBV9
CSVRQGGGEQYF | TGCAGCGTTCGTCAGGGAGGAGGTGAGCAGTACTTC | TRBJ2-7 | NA | 12 | NA | TRBV29-1
CASSLGDRREQYF | TGCGCCAGCAGCTTGGGAGACCGCCGGGAGCAGTACTTC | TRBJ2-7 | few | 13 | NA | TRBV5-1
CATRRAGGLHEQYF | TGTGCCACCCGGCGAGCAGGGGGCCTCCACGAGCAGTACTTC | TRBJ2-7 | NA | 14 | TRBD1 | TRBV15
CASSQVQRSSGANVLTF | TGCGCCAGCAGCCAAGTACAGCGGAGCTCTGGGGCCAACGTCCTGACTTTC | TRBJ2-6 | NA | 17 | NA | TRBV4-1
CASSRGRGFDGYEKLFF | TGTGCCAGCAGCCGAGGGAGAGGATTTGACGGCTATGAAAAACTGTTTTTT | TRBJ1-4 | few | 17 | NA | TRBV5-8
CASSTGTYRYEQYF | TGTGCCAGCAGCACCGGGACTTACCGCTACGAGCAGTACTTC | TRBJ2-7 | few | 14 | NA | TRBV28
CSVEGPGVAEAFF | TGCAGCGTCGAGGGCCCGGGAGTGGCTGAAGCTTTCTTT | TRBJ1-1 | few | 13 | NA | TRBV29-1
CSVGGRENTEAFF | TGCAGCGTCGGGGGGAGGGAGAACACTGAAGCTTTCTTT | TRBJ1-1 | NA | 13 | NA | TRBV29-1
CASSRVDTQYF | TGTGCCAGCTCACGGGTGGATACGCAGTATTTT | TRBJ2-3 | few | 11 | NA | TRBV18
CSVDTGMNTEAFF | TGCAGCGTAGATACAGGCATGAACACTGAAGCTTTCTTT | TRBJ1-1 | NA | 13 | NA | TRBV29-1
CSVAWGTSLTEAFF | TGCAGCGTTGCATGGGGGACATCCCTTACTGAAGCTTTCTTT | TRBJ1-1 | few | 14 | NA | TRBV29-1
CASSLGDNQPQHF | TGCGCCAGCAGCTTGGGTGACAATCAGCCCCAGCATTTT | TRBJ1-5 | NA | 13 | NA | TRBV5-1
CASSFTGENTGELFF | TGTGCCAGCAGCTTCACAGGGGAGAACACCGGGGAGCTGTTTTTT | TRBJ2-2 | NA | 15 | TRBD1 | TRBV11-2
CASSQAGLVGYEQYF | TGTGCCAGCAGCCAAGCGGGACTAGTGGGCTACGAGCAGTACTTC | TRBJ2-7 | once | 15 | TRBD2 | TRBV4-2
CASSLDVGTLNTEAFF | TGTGCCAGCAGCTTAGACGTTGGGACACTGAACACTGAAGCTTTCTTT | TRBJ1-1 | many | 16 | NA | TRBV7-9
CASSFNGQETQYF | TGTGCCAGCAGTTTTAACGGCCAAGAGACCCAGTACTTC | TRBJ2-5 | NA | 13 | NA | TRBV27